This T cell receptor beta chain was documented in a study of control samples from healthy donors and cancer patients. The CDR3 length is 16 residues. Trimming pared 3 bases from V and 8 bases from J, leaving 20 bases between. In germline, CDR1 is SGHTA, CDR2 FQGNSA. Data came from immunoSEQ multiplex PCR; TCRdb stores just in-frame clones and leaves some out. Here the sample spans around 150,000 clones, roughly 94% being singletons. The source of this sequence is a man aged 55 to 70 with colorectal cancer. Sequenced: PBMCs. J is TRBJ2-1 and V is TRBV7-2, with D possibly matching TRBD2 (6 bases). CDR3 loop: CASSLVPGLLLDEQFF. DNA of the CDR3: TGTGCCAGCAGCTTGGTGCCGGGACTCCTCCTGGATGAGCAGTTCTTC.